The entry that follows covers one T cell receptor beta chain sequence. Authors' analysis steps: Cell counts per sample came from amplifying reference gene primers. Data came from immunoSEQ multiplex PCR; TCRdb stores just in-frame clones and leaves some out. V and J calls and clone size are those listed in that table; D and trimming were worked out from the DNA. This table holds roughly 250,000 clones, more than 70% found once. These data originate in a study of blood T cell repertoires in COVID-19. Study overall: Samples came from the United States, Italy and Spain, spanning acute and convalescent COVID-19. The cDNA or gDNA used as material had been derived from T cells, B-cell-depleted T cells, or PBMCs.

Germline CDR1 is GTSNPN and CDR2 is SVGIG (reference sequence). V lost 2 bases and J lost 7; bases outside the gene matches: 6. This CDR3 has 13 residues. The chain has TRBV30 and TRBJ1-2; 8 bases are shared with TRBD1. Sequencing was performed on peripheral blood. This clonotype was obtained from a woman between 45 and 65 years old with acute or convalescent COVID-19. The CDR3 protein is CAWSSGRGLGYTF. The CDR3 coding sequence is TGTGCCTGGAGTAGTGGCAGGGGGCTTGGCTACACCTTC.